Below are 13 T cell receptor beta chains sequenced from a single sample in a study of T cells in Graves' hyperthyroidism and ophthalmopathy. TCR beta CDR3 regions were amplified from RNA transcripts. When the TCR CDR3 underwent first-round RT-PCR, the HTBI primer set was used. TCRdb re-analysed the multiplex PCR reads in MiXCR, keeping a single row per CDR3 protein. This sample carries roughly 500,000 distinct CDR3 sequences, around 43% of them seen once, and the ten largest clones take about 45%. The sample was peripheral blood or thyroid tissue (not recorded which). These receptors came from an adult woman with Graves' disease, either hyperthyroidism or ophthalmopathy (not recorded which).

J is TRBJ1-3 and V is TRBV7-8, with TRBD1 as a possible D gene (5 bases). The V and J ends lost 1 base and 8 bases respectively, with 21 bases between them. The CDR3 runs 17 residues. The germline V gene has CDR1 SGHVS and CDR2 FQNEAQ. For the CDR3, the DNA is TGTGCCAGCAGCTTAGACGGGGCCGCGGACTATGGCTACACCATATATTTT. Translated: CASSLDGAADYGYTIYF.

This clonotype was counted many times. The chain joins TRBV15 to TRBJ2-7; D is unresolved. From germline, CDR1 is LNHNV and CDR2 YYDKDF (reference sequence). V was trimmed by 1 base and J by 0 bases, leaving 4 bases between them. The CDR3 loop spans 13 amino acids. CDR3 loop: CATSRASSYEQYF. The CDR3 coding sequence is TGTGCCACCAGCAGAGCAAGCTCCTACGAGCAGTACTTC.

At least ten counts were recorded for this clonotype. The rearrangement joins TRBV7-3 to TRBJ2-5; D ambiguous. The CDR3 extends over 14 amino acids. Looked up from germline, CDR1 is SGHTA and CDR2 is FQGTGA. The V end lost 5 bases, the J end lost 1 base, and 11 bases lay between the germline ends. CDR3 in DNA: TGTGCCAGCAGCCCCCTAAAGGTCCAAGAGACCCAGTACTTC. It encodes CASSPLKVQETQYF.

This sequence joins TRBV5-1 and TRBJ1-6; a weak D match, TRBD1 (5 bases). Germline lookup yields CDR1 SGHRS and CDR2 YFSETQ. Trimming shortened V by 4 bases and J by 7 bases, and 15 bases separated the two germline ends. This CDR3 region has 15 residues. Here the CDR3 DNA reads TGCGCCAGCAGCCCAAGTGGGACGGAAAATTCACCCCTCCACTTT. It translates to CASSPSGTENSPLHF. The entire variable domain, with the rest obtained from reference TRBV5-1 and TRBJ1-6, is as follows: KAGVTQTPRYLIKTRGQQVTLSCSPISGHRSVSWYQQTPGQGLQFLFEYFSETQRNKGNFPGRFSGRQFSNSRSEMNVSTLELGDSALYLCASSPSGTENSPLHFGNGTRLTVT.

This clonotype was detected ten times or more. The chain couples TRBV29-1 to TRBJ1-1, with D perhaps matching TRBD1 (5 bases). The ends were cut back, 6 bases at V and 1 base at J, with 15 bases in the middle. In germline, CDR1 is SQVTM, CDR2 ANQGSEA. The CDR3 is made up of 14 amino acids. CDR3 sequence (DNA): TGCAGCGTCGGGGGGGTAAGGTGGAACACTGAAGCTTTCTTT. Translation: CSVGGVRWNTEAFF. Based on the CDR3 plus reference TRBV29-1 and TRBJ1-1, the full variable domain is SAVISQKPSRDICQRGTSLTIQCQVDSQVTMMFWYRQQPGQSLTLIATANQGSEATYESGFVIDKFPISRPNLTFSTLTVSNMSPEDSSIYLCSVGGVRWNTEAFFGQGTRLTVV.

In this sample, this clonotype turned up many times. The V gene is TRBV20-1, the J gene TRBJ1-1; D is possibly TRBD1 (6 bases). Deletions cut 3 bases from V and 0 bases from J, with 11 bases between. Germline lookup yields CDR1 DFQATT and CDR2 SNEGSKA (reference sequence). The CDR3 loop spans 14 amino acids. The CDR3 region has the DNA TGCAGTGCTAGGAACGCAGGGGTGAACACTGAAGCTTTCTTT. Its translation: CSARNAGVNTEAFF.

About this clonotype: A clone one base away is much larger, so this may be a read error. This chain uses TRBV29-1 with TRBJ2-7; 7 bases agree with TRBD2. Germline V gene data show CDR1 as SQVTM and CDR2 as ANQGSEA. The CDR3 extends over 13 amino acids. CDR3 sequence reads: CSVGTSDPYGQYF. In nucleotides, the CDR3 is TGCAGCGTTGGAACTAGCGACCCCTACGGGCAGTACTTC.

This clonotype was recorded a few times. The chain combines TRBV25-1 with TRBJ2-1, with 13 nucleotides matching TRBD2. Losses at the gene ends were 4 bases for V and 6 bases for J; bases not matched to a gene: 9. The V gene's germline CDR1 is MGHDK and CDR2 SYGVNS. This CDR3 has 17 residues. DNA for the CDR3: TGTGCCAGCAGTGGACCCACTAGCGGGAGGGCGCGCAATGAGCAGTTCTTC. Translating it yields CASSGPTSGRARNEQFF.

Points on this clonotype: A read error may explain this, as a much larger clone is one base away. The chain employs TRBV5-1 and TRBJ2-2; D is ambiguous. V was cut by 4 bases and J by 2 bases, with 9 bases left in between. CDR1 and CDR2 (germline): SGHRS, YFSETQ. CDR3 length equals 14 residues. The CDR3 sequence is CASSGSLNTGELFF. The CDR3 region has the DNA TGCGCCAGCAGCGGGTCACTTAACACCGGGGAGCTGTTTTTT.

Note on this clonotype: Possible read error: a much larger clone is one base away. The V call is TRBV7-9, the J call TRBJ2-7; 7 bases are shared with TRBD1. This CDR3 spans 16 amino acids. The germline V gene encodes CDR1 SEHNR and CDR2 FQNEAQ (reference sequence). This CDR3 reads CASSLGGWDSSYGQYF. CDR3 nucleotides: TGTGCCAGCAGCTTAGGGGGTTGGGACAGTTCCTACGGGCAGTACTTC.

A note on this clonotype: This could be a read error, since a much larger clone is one nucleotide away. The V gene is TRBV20-1, the J gene TRBJ2-7; tentatively, D is TRBD2 (6 bases). Per germline, CDR1 DFQATT and CDR2 SNEGSKA (reference sequence). CDR3 length: 14 residues. This CDR3 reads CSARDQRVSYEQCF. Written as DNA, the CDR3 is TGCAGTGCTAGAGACCAGCGGGTCTCCTACGAGCAGTGCTTC.

This sequence joins TRBV12-5 and TRBJ1-4, with D perhaps matching TRBD1 (6 bases). The CDR3 spans 13 residues. Germline CDR1 and CDR2: LGHNT and FRNRAP. The CDR3 sequence: CASSPIGGEKLFF. The DNA of the CDR3 is TGTGCCAGCAGCCCTATAGGGGGGGAAAAACTGTTTTTT.

This chain connects TRBV7-8 to TRBJ2-7; the D is unclear. Trimming stripped 4 bases from V and 2 bases from J, with 15 bases between. The germline gives CDR1 SGHVS, CDR2 FQNEAQ. This CDR3 contains 15 residues. The CDR3 DNA follows: TGTGCCAGCAGCTCAAGGATCTACGGCGCCTACGAGCAGTACTTC. This sequence encodes CASSSRIYGAYEQYF. The whole variable domain, filled in from reference TRBV7-8 and TRBJ2-7, reads GAGVSQSPRYKVAKRGQDVALRCDPISGHVSLFWYQQALGQGPEFLTYFQNEAQLDKSGLPSDRFFAERPEGSVSTLKIQRTQQEDSAVYLCASSSRIYGAYEQYFGPGTRLTVT.